The T cell receptor (beta chain) described here comes from a study of blood T cell repertoires in COVID-19. As for the study in general: There were acute and convalescent COVID-19 samples, and they came from the United States, Italy and Spain.

Here immunoSEQ multiplex PCR was the method, and the copy in TCRdb shows in-frame clones only, minus some. In the table there are about 180,000 clones, about 78% of which are singletons. Clinical history as reported by participants underpinned cohort assignment. This sequence originates from a woman in her forties or fifties who had recovered from COVID-19. Sequencing input: PBMCs or T cells enriched from blood (not recorded which).

The CDR3 sequence: CASSHEYKVGTEQFF. The CDR3 coding sequence is TGTGCCAGCAGCCACGAATACAAGGTGGGCACTGAGCAGTTCTTC. The V gene is TRBV3-1 (or the pseudogene TRBV3-2), the J gene TRBJ2-1; no definite D call. The CDR3 covers 15 residues. Per germline, CDR1 LGHDT and CDR2 YNNKEL (reference sequence). The V end lost 3 bases, the J end lost 9 bases, and 18 bases lay between the germline ends.